The present TCR beta chain was sequenced within a study of blood T cell repertoires in COVID-19. The trim removed 6 bases at V and 1 base at J, leaving 13 bases unmatched. CDR3 length: 18 amino acids. The germline V gene has CDR1 MNHEY and CDR2 SVGEGT. Some clones are missing from TCRdb's copy, which holds only in-frame ones; the method was immunoSEQ multiplex PCR. The table includes more than 55,000 clones, 70% to 90% detected once. This sequence was found in a man aged 55 to 70 with active or convalescent COVID-19. V usage is TRBV6-2 or TRBV6-3 and J usage is TRBJ1-5; TRBD1 aligns across 9 bases. Sequencing used peripheral blood. CDR3 coding DNA: TGTGCCAGCAGCAAGGCTTCCGGGACAGGGATCAGCAATCAGCCCCAGCATTTT. Translated: CASSKASGTGISNQPQHF.